The 14 T cell receptor beta chains given below trace back to one sample, sequenced in a study of patients and donors after allogeneic stem cell transplantation. In TCRdb, the RT-PCR reads were re-called with MiXCR into one record per CDR3 protein. The sample lists approximately 170,000 distinct CDR3 sequences; 25% to 35% were seen once. Sequences were obtained from blood, either unsorted or a sorted T cell fraction (not recorded which). The receptors come from a human donor who was either an allogeneic HSCT recipient or a stem cell or donor lymphocyte infusion donor (not recorded which). It is not recorded whose cells these are; they may come from a transplant donor.

This clonotype has only a few counts. This chain uses TRBV10-3 with TRBJ2-7, with D unresolved. With 5 bases removed from V and 5 bases from J, the gap between germline ends came to 16 bases. Per the germline V gene, CDR1 is ENHRY and CDR2 is SYGVKD. CDR3 length: 14 amino acids. CDR3 amino acids: CAISWAVSAHEQYF. CDR3 in DNA: TGTGCCATCAGTTGGGCAGTGTCGGCTCACGAGCAGTACTTC.

A word on this clonotype: One junction end disagrees with the germline gene, perhaps due to a read error. The chain carries TRBV5-1 and TRBJ1-3; D gene ambiguous. The CDR3 length is 12 residues. Germline values: CDR1 SGHRS, CDR2 YFSETQ. CDR3 sequence (DNA): TGCGCCAGCAGCAGGACTGGGAACACCATATATTTT. It codes for CASSRTGNTIYF. Drawing the rest from reference TRBV5-1 and TRBJ1-3, the complete variable domain is KAGVTQTPRYLIKTRGQQVTLSCSPISGHRSVSWYQQTPGQGLQFLFEYFSETQRNKGNFPGRFSGRQFSNSRSEMNVSTLELGDSALYLCASSRTGNTIYFGEGSWLTVV.

The rearrangement links TRBV12-3 or TRBV12-4 to TRBJ2-1; D perhaps matches TRBD2 (6 bases). This CDR3 comprises 13 residues. V lost 6 bases to trimming and J lost 7 bases, with 13 bases between them. The CDR3 spells CASSRRLDNEQFF. DNA for the CDR3: TGTGCCAGCAGCCGTCGACTAGATAATGAGCAGTTCTTC.

The genes are TRBV4-3 and TRBJ1-6, with D unclear. The CDR3 is 13 residues long. The germline V gene has CDR1 LGHNA and CDR2 YSLEER. V was shortened by 1 base and J by 10 bases, with 8 bases between the two germline ends. CDR3 sequence reads: CASSQGVRSPLHF. The CDR3 coding sequence is TGCGCCAGCAGCCAAGGGGTAAGATCACCCCTCCACTTT.

This chain links TRBV5-1 with TRBJ2-3, with TRBD2 matching over 14 bases. The CDR3 is made up of 15 amino acids. Germline values: CDR1 SGHRS, CDR2 YFSETQ. The V and J ends lost 5 bases and 6 bases, in that order; junction bases with no gene match: 5. This CDR3 is CASSTGLAGVDTQYF. The CDR3 nucleotides read TGCGCCAGCAGTACGGGACTAGCGGGAGTCGATACGCAGTATTTT.

The chain recombines TRBV20-1 with TRBJ2-3; no definite D call. This CDR3 is built from 14 residues. Germline V gene lookup returns CDR1 DFQATT and CDR2 SNEGSKA (reference sequence). The ends were cut back, 6 bases at V and 5 bases at J, with 18 bases in the middle. For the CDR3, the DNA is TGCAGTGCAGAGCGTGGCCGAGAAGAAGATACGCAGTATTTT. This gives the protein CSAERGREEDTQYF.

This clonotype was seen ten or more times. The rearrangement uses TRBV20-1 and TRBJ1-5; TRBD1 might be the D (6 bases). CDR3 length: 13 amino acids. CDR1 DFQATT and CDR2 SNEGSKA come from the germline V gene (reference sequence). V lost 3 bases and J 3 bases, leaving 9 bases between the germline ends. The CDR3 sequence is CSARRQDNQPQHF. The CDR3 nucleotides read TGCAGTGCTAGGAGACAGGACAATCAGCCCCAGCATTTT.

This clonotype was seen only a few times. The chain couples TRBV5-6 to TRBJ1-5, with D possibly being TRBD1 (6 bases). Germline V gene data show CDR1 as SGHDT and CDR2 as YYEEEE. Trimming cost V 4 bases and J 4 bases, with 15 bases left between them. The CDR3 loop spans 15 amino acids. For the CDR3, the DNA is TGTGCCAGCAGCCGTGGGGGCACAGGGAATCAGCCCCAGCATTTT. The encoded protein is CASSRGGTGNQPQHF.

In this sample, this clonotype turned up many times. V is TRBV27 and J is TRBJ1-6; possibly TRBD1 for D (5 bases). This CDR3 spans 15 amino acids. Deletions cut 1 base from V and 9 bases from J, with 13 bases between. Germline CDR1 reads MNHEY; CDR2 reads SMNVEV (reference sequence). CDR3 residues: CASSLWGRLGSPLHF. For the CDR3, the DNA is TGTGCCAGCAGTTTATGGGGCCGACTAGGTTCACCCCTCCACTTT.

The rearrangement links TRBV18 to TRBJ2-2; TRBD2 is a possible D gene (5 bases). Trimming removed 5 bases from V and 8 bases from J, with 9 bases in between. The V gene's germline CDR1 is KGHSH and CDR2 LQKENI. This CDR3 has 12 residues. The DNA for the CDR3 is TGTGCCAGCTCAGGACTGAGAGGGGAGCTGTTTTTT. It yields the protein CASSGLRGELFF.

This clonotype was counted between two and nine times. The genes are TRBV27 and TRBJ2-7; TRBD1 is a possible D gene (6 bases). Germline V CDR1 and CDR2: MNHEY, SMNVEV (reference sequence). V lost 3 bases and J 2 bases, leaving 8 bases between the germline ends. The CDR3 loop spans 13 amino acids. CDR3 bases: TGTGCCAGCAGTTTCCGACAGGCCTACGAGCAGTACTTC. It encodes CASSFRQAYEQYF.

The rearrangement joins TRBV9 to TRBJ2-7, with a weak D call TRBD2 (6 bases). This CDR3 comprises 13 residues. Trimming took 4 bases from V and 5 from J, leaving 13 bases between them. Germline CDR1 SGDLS, CDR2 YYNGEE. CDR3 sequence: CASSPLEGHEQYF. CDR3 coding DNA: TGTGCCAGCAGCCCCTTGGAGGGGCACGAGCAGTACTTC.

The table lists this clonotype with a few counts. The V call is TRBV6-2 or TRBV6-3, the J call TRBJ1-1; D is ambiguous. Trimming stripped 5 bases from V and 7 bases from J, with 11 bases between. CDR1 and CDR2 from the germline V gene are MNHEY and SVGEGT. There are 12 residues in the CDR3. The DNA of the CDR3 is TGTGCCAGCAGTAGGGCATCCAGTGAAGCTTTCTTT. As protein: CASSRASSEAFF.

The chain joins TRBV5-1 to TRBJ2-3, with 7 bases aligning to TRBD2. CDR1 and CDR2 (germline): SGHRS, YFSETQ. The CDR3 consists of 15 residues. Germline trimming cut 4 bases from V and 2 bases from J; bases unmatched to any gene: 7. CDR3 sequence reads: CASSEISGYTDTQYF. The CDR3 DNA reads TGCGCCAGCAGCGAGATTAGCGGGTACACAGATACGCAGTATTTT.